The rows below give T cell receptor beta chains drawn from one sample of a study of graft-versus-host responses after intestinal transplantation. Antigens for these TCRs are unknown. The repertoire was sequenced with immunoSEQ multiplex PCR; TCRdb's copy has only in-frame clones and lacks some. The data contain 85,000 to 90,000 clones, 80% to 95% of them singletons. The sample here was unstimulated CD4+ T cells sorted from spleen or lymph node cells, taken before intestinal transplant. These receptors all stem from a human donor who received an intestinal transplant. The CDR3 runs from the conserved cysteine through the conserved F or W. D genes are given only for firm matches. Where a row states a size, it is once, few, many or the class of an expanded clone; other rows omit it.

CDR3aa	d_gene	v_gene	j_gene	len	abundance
CASSPVGGESYEQYF	.	TRBV7-9	TRBJ2-7	15	.
CATSRDIPSTGSTGNTIYF	.	TRBV15	TRBJ1-3	19	.
CAISERAIETQYF	.	TRBV10-3	TRBJ2-5	13	.
CASSLGTGNQPQHF	.	TRBV5-1	TRBJ1-5	14	.
CASSLASGSGETQYF	TRBD2	TRBV5-1	TRBJ2-5	15	.
CASTRTGGIYGYTF	TRBD1	TRBV28	TRBJ1-2	14	.
CASSEKYLGPREQYF	.	TRBV10-2	TRBJ2-7	15	.
CASSPLPGTSLSGDEQYF	TRBD2	TRBV18	TRBJ2-7	18	.
CASSLTGSLYGYTF	TRBD1	TRBV6-6	TRBJ1-2	14	.
CASASPVRGGYEQYF	.	TRBV6-5	TRBJ2-7	15	.
CASSFRAYNEQFF	.	TRBV28	TRBJ2-1	13	.
CASSLKQGVSPTDTQYF	.	TRBV4-2	TRBJ2-3	17	.
CASSQDRASAGTGELFF	.	TRBV4-1	TRBJ2-2	17	.
CASSRDRASSGELFF	TRBD1	TRBV5-1	TRBJ2-2	15	.
CASSAGLSSYEQYF	.	TRBV5-1	TRBJ2-7	14	.
CASSLVSGTGGRYTF	TRBD1	TRBV7-9	TRBJ1-2	15	.
CASSLPGLAGQEQYF	TRBD2	TRBV7-9	TRBJ2-7	15	.
CASSRLKDTEAFF	.	TRBV7-9	TRBJ1-1	13	.
CASSLVTGWERNTEAFF	.	TRBV11-2	TRBJ1-1	17	.
CATRGGGSSYEQYF	.	TRBV10-3	.	14	.
CASSIGGRVGNEQFF	TRBD2	TRBV19	TRBJ2-1	15	.
CSVGRDSQETQYF	TRBD1	TRBV29-1	TRBJ2-5	13	.
CASSPTGKNYGYTF	.	TRBV18	TRBJ1-2	14	once
CASSFRLAANTGELFF	TRBD2	TRBV5-1	TRBJ2-2	16	.
CASSFQPSYEQYF	.	TRBV28	TRBJ2-7	13	.
CASRLAGSNTGELFF	TRBD2	TRBV27	TRBJ2-2	15	.
CASSLATPLGTDTQYF	.	TRBV13	TRBJ2-3	16	.
CSVATDSNQPQHF	.	TRBV29-1	TRBJ1-5	13	.
CASSFSSFGGTSTDTQYF	.	TRBV11-2	TRBJ2-3	18	.
CASSLGGQANYGYTF	TRBD1	TRBV28	TRBJ1-2	15	.
CASSLPRGGPNTQYF	TRBD2	TRBV7-2	TRBJ2-3	15	.
CASSEDPTRVNNEQFF	.	TRBV10-1	TRBJ2-1	16	.
CASSEERGTAEKLFF	.	TRBV6-1	TRBJ1-4	15	.
CASSSSGTSWGEQYF	TRBD2	TRBV5-1	.	15	.
CASSYVGTDTQYF	.	TRBV27	TRBJ2-3	13	.
CAWSPPGPFLSTDTQYF	.	TRBV30	TRBJ2-3	17	once
CSVVGTINEQFF	.	TRBV29-1	TRBJ2-1	12	.
CASSRYGTSGNNEQFF	TRBD2	TRBV18	TRBJ2-1	16	once
CASSHRTSNTGELFF	.	TRBV5-4	TRBJ2-2	15	.